A single sample gave rise to the 8 T cell receptor beta chains below, sequenced in a study of T cells in tuberculosis listed by TCRdb under 2018. Preparation of the library involved the immunoSEQ multiplex PCR assay. The clones in this table, taken by TCRdb from immuneACCESS, are in-frame only. Not every clone is retained; where verified, under half of the shortfall comes from an unresolved V gene, and the cause of the rest is unknown. The sample includes 20,000 to 25,000 clones, with approximately 97% observed a single time. The ten largest clones take up under 8% of the sample. The specimen was PBMCs. The receptors shown here come from a donor aged 10-35 years with latent tuberculosis or without tuberculosis infection.

This clone appeared once. This chain uses TRBV5-6 with TRBJ2-7; 13 positions agree with TRBD2. In germline, CDR1 is SGHDT, CDR2 YYEEEE. V dropped 3 bases and J dropped 4; count of bases not matched to a gene: 10. The CDR3 length is 17 residues. The CDR3 here is CASSSSTGLAGVYEQYF. CDR3 DNA: TGTGCCAGCAGCTCGTCGACCGGACTAGCGGGAGTATACGAGCAGTACTTC.

CDR3 DNA: TGTGCCAGCAGCGATTTCGACAGGGAAGTTTTGGCAGATACGCAGTATTTT. Protein: CASSDFDREVLADTQYF. The rearrangement uses TRBV28 and TRBJ2-3, with TRBD1 identical over 7 bases. CDR3 length: 17 amino acids. V was clipped by 6 bases and J by 4 bases; unmatched bases: 16. Germline V gene lookup returns CDR1 MDHEN and CDR2 SYDVKM.

The CDR3 loop reads CASSLVGGGELFF. The CDR3 DNA reads as TGTGCCAGCAGCTTAGTAGGGGGCGGGGAGCTGTTTTTT. The genes are TRBV11-3 and TRBJ2-2; a possible D gene is TRBD1 (6 bases). The germline V gene has CDR1 SGHNT and CDR2 YENEEA. The CDR3 runs to 13 residues. V was clipped by 1 base and J by 7 bases, with 7 bases between them.

This chain uses TRBV10-3 with TRBJ1-1; the match to TRBD1 covers 7 bases. CDR3 length: 16 residues. V was pared by 4 bases and J by 2 bases, with 10 bases of the junction left unmatched. CDR1 and CDR2 from the germline V gene are ENHRY and SYGVKD. Here the CDR3 reads CAISGHRGLTNTEAFF. In nucleotides, the CDR3 is TGTGCCATCAGTGGCCACAGGGGCCTGACCAACACTGAAGCTTTCTTT.

CDR3 coding DNA: TGTGCCAGCAGCTTAATCGGGGGGGCTACGCAGTATTTT. This gives the protein CASSLIGGATQYF. This rearrangement joins TRBV7-3 to TRBJ2-3, with TRBD2 matching over 8 bases. Per the germline V gene, CDR1 is SGHTA and CDR2 is FQGTGA. J was trimmed by 8 bases and V by 1 base; bases with no gene match: 2. The CDR3 covers 13 residues.

V is TRBV7-9 and J is TRBJ1-5; D unresolved. V lost 1 base to trimming and J lost 4 bases, with 8 bases between them. Germline V gene data show CDR1 as SEHNR and CDR2 as FQNEAQ (reference sequence). The CDR3 runs 14 residues. The CDR3 sequence is CASSLGWENQPQHF. As DNA, the CDR3 is TGTGCCAGCAGCTTAGGCTGGGAGAATCAGCCCCAGCATTTT.

This clone appeared a single time. This chain uses TRBV5-1 with TRBJ2-7; 10 nucleotides line up with TRBD2. The germline V gene encodes CDR1 SGHRS and CDR2 YFSETQ. The CDR3 has 13 amino acids. J was trimmed by 3 bases and V by 3 bases; bases with no gene match: 0. CDR3 nucleotides: TGCGCCAGCAGCTCTAGCGGGGGCTACGAGCAGTACTTC. This sequence encodes CASSSSGGYEQYF.

The chain has TRBV15 and TRBJ1-3; tentatively, D is TRBD1 (5 bases). V lost 5 bases and J lost 0, with 11 bases in between. Germline values: CDR1 LNHNV, CDR2 YYDKDF (reference sequence). The CDR3 consists of 15 residues. CDR3 sequence reads: CATSAGTLSGNTIYF. The CDR3 coding sequence is TGTGCCACCAGCGCGGGGACCCTCTCTGGAAACACCATATATTTT.